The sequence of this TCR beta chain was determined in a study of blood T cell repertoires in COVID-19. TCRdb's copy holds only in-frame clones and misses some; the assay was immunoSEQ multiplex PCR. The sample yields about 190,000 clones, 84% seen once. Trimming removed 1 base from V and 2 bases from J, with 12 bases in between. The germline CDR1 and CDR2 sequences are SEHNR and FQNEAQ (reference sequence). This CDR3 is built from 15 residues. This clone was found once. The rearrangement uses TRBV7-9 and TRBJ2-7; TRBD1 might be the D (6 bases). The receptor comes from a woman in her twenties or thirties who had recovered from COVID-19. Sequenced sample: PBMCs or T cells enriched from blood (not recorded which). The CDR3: CASSLDREGAYEQYV. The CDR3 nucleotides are TGTGCCAGCAGCTTAGACAGGGAAGGGGCCTACGAGCAGTACGTC.